A selection of T cell receptor beta chains follows, all from one sample in a study of graft-versus-host responses after intestinal transplantation. Produced via immunoSEQ multiplex PCR; TCRdb's table is partial and in-frame only. The table has about 88,000 clones, around 90% seen once; the top ten hold just under 0.35%. The antigens of these receptors remain unknown. The sequenced sample was unstimulated CD4+ T cells sorted from spleen or lymph node cells, obtained before transplant. The receptors shown here come from a human donor who was the organ donor for an intestinal transplant. The CDR3 runs from the conserved cysteine through the conserved F or W. The order of the fields is D gene, J gene, V gene, clone size, CDR3 protein, CDR3 DNA. A D gene is named only where the DNA matches it firmly. Where a row states a size, it is once, few, many or the class of an expanded clone; other rows omit it.

-	TRBJ2-1	TRBV4-2	-	CASSQDRVNEQFF	TGTGCCAGCAGCCAAGACAGGGTCAATGAGCAGTTCTTC
-	TRBJ2-1	TRBV9	-	CASSVAQGITGLDNEQFF	TGTGCCAGCAGCGTAGCTCAGGGAATAACAGGGCTGGACAATGAGCAGTTCTTC
TRBD1	TRBJ2-3	TRBV7-3	-	CASSLSRDRGTDTQYF	TGTGCCAGCAGCTTATCGCGGGACAGGGGCACAGATACGCAGTATTTT
-	TRBJ2-7	TRBV29-1	-	CSVGGTFGQYF	TGCAGCGTAGGAGGGACCTTCGGGCAGTACTTC
-	TRBJ1-5	TRBV13	-	CASSRTKGGSGNQPQHF	TGTGCCAGCAGCCGAACAAAAGGGGGTAGTGGCAATCAGCCCCAGCATTTT
-	TRBJ2-3	TRBV10-3	-	CAIQSTDTQYF	TGTGCCATCCAGTCTACAGATACGCAGTATTTT
-	TRBJ2-3	TRBV19	few	CASPGNWEVRAGTQYF	TGTGCCAGCCCCGGGAACTGGGAGGTCCGGGCCGGTACGCAGTATTTT
TRBD1	TRBJ1-2	TRBV18	-	CASSPDRSDYGYTF	TGTGCCAGCTCACCGGACAGGAGCGACTATGGCTACACCTTC
-	TRBJ1-1	TRBV28	-	CASIPAGSEAFF	TGTGCCAGCATCCCTGCGGGCAGTGAAGCTTTCTTT
-	TRBJ1-4	TRBV2	-	CASSPGGWKEKLFF	TGTGCCAGCAGTCCGGGCGGGTGGAAGGAAAAACTGTTTTTT
TRBD2	TRBJ2-1	TRBV5-1	-	CASSFSGINEQFF	TGCGCCAGCAGCTTTAGCGGGATCAATGAGCAGTTCTTC
-	TRBJ2-7	TRBV2	-	CASSEAQLRSYEQYF	TGTGCCAGCAGCGAAGCGCAACTCCGCTCCTACGAGCAGTACTTC
TRBD2	TRBJ2-1	TRBV5-1	-	CASSLGASGDTYNEQFF	TGCGCCAGCAGCTTGGGGGCTAGCGGGGATACTTACAATGAGCAGTTCTTC
-	TRBJ2-6	TRBV28	-	CASSLGGVSGANVLTF	TGTGCCAGCAGTTTAGGGGGCGTCTCTGGGGCCAACGTCCTGACTTTC
TRBD1	TRBJ1-6	TRBV28	-	CASSVPGQGVHYSPLHF	TGTGCCAGCAGTGTACCGGGACAGGGGGTCCATTATTCACCCCTCCACTTT
TRBD1	TRBJ1-5	TRBV6-1	-	CASRYRGDNQPQHF	TGTGCCAGCCGATACAGGGGCGACAATCAGCCCCAGCATTTT
-	TRBJ2-1	TRBV6-5	-	CASSYQDRVEQFF	TGTGCCAGCAGTTACCAAGACAGAGTGGAGCAGTTCTTC
-	TRBJ2-7	TRBV10-2	-	CASSRENTYEQYF	TGCGCCAGCAGCAGGGAAAACACCTACGAGCAGTACTTC
-	TRBJ1-2	TRBV27	few	CASSPGGGNNYGYTF	TGTGCCAGCAGTCCTGGGGGGGGCAATAACTATGGCTACACCTTC
-	TRBJ2-4	TRBV11-3	-	CASSADGVNPTPKNIQYF	TGTGCCAGCAGCGCCGACGGAGTTAATCCGACGCCCAAAAACATTCAGTACTTC
-	TRBJ2-7	TRBV30	-	CAWSAGVGAYEQYF	TGTGCCTGGAGTGCAGGGGTTGGGGCCTACGAGCAGTACTTC